These 13 T cell receptor beta chains came from one sample sequenced in a study of OX40 agonist ivuxolimab in advanced cancers. Using immunoSEQ multiplex PCR, the repertoire was profiled, and TCRdb retains in-frame clones only, with some absent. Of 63,000 or so clones listed, approximately 84% are singletons. The sample was CD4+ or CD8+ T cells sorted from blood, taken in a trial of the OX40 agonist ivuxolimab. The receptors stem from an adult with an advanced solid tumor such as melanoma, head and neck, liver or kidney cancer.

This sequence joins TRBV19 and TRBJ2-2; D gene unclear. Per the germline V gene, CDR1 is LNHDA and CDR2 is SQIVND (reference sequence). V was shortened by 6 bases and J by 5 bases, with 13 bases between the two germline ends. The CDR3 sequence is 14 residues long. This CDR3 reads CASSPLTVTGELFF. CDR3 DNA sequence: TGTGCCAGTAGCCCCCTCACAGTTACCGGGGAGCTGTTTTTT.

This sequence joins TRBV5-4 and TRBJ2-6; 10 nucleotides line up with TRBD1. The CDR3 sequence is 18 residues long. Losses at the gene ends were 0 bases for V and 3 bases for J; bases not matched to a gene: 6. CDR1 is SGHNT, CDR2 YYREEE, per germline (reference sequence). The CDR3 here is CASSLGDRGSRGANVLTF. CDR3 in DNA: TGTGCCAGCAGCTTGGGGGACAGGGGTTCTCGTGGGGCCAACGTCCTGACTTTC. The whole variable domain, remainder taken from reference TRBV5-4 and TRBJ2-6, is ETGVTQSPTHLIKTRGQQVTLRCSSQSGHNTVSWYQQALGQGPQFIFQYYREEENGRGNFPPRFSGLQFPNYSSELNVNALELDDSALYLCASSLGDRGSRGANVLTFGAGSRLTVL.

This clone was picked up one time. The rearrangement joins TRBV7-3 to TRBJ2-5; maybe TRBD1 (5 bases). The J call is in doubt because the DNA end fits TRBJ2-7 better. This CDR3 is built from 11 residues. Germline CDR1 and CDR2: SGHTA and FQGTGA. The DNA for the CDR3 is TGTGCCAGCAGCCTGACAGACGAGCAGTACTTC. Translation gives CASSLTDEQYF.

The CDR3 region has the DNA TGTGCCAGTAGTATCGGGGAGGGAATCGCCAAAAACATTCAGTACTTC. Translation: CASSIGEGIAKNIQYF. The chain links TRBV19 to TRBJ2-4, with 7 positions matching TRBD2. After removal of 3 bases from V and 1 base from J, the junction contained 6 bases not matched to a gene. The V gene's germline CDR1 is LNHDA and CDR2 SQIVND (reference sequence). The CDR3 is made up of 16 amino acids. The entire variable domain, with the rest obtained from reference TRBV19 and TRBJ2-4, is as follows: DGGITQSPKYLFRKEGQNVTLSCEQNLNHDAMYWYRQDPGQGLRLIYYSQIVNDFQKGDIAEGYSVSREKKESFPLTVTSAQKNPTAFYLCASSIGEGIAKNIQYFGAGTRLSVL.

For the CDR3, the DNA is TGTGCCTGGAGGCCATTAAACTATGGCTACACCTTC. Its protein is CAWRPLNYGYTF. J is TRBJ1-2 and V is TRBV30; D unclear. Looked up from germline, CDR1 is GTSNPN and CDR2 is SVGIG (reference sequence). This CDR3 region has 12 residues. The ends were cut back, 3 bases at V and 2 bases at J, with 7 bases in the middle.

The CDR3 DNA sequence: TGTGCCAGTAAGACGGGACTAGCGGCCTACAATGAGCAGTTCTTC. Encoded protein: CASKTGLAAYNEQFF. The rearrangement uses TRBV19 and TRBJ2-1; 11 positions agree with TRBD2. V was clipped by 7 bases and J by 2 bases; unmatched bases: 4. This CDR3 is 15 amino acids long. CDR1 and CDR2 (germline): LNHDA, SQIVND (reference sequence).

The chain employs TRBV9 and TRBJ2-1; TRBD2 agrees at 11 bases. Germline CDR1 and CDR2: SGDLS and YYNGEE. J gave up 9 bases and V 4 bases, and 12 bases lay outside the gene matches. The CDR3 covers 16 residues. CDR3: CASSPRSLAGDREQFF. CDR3 DNA sequence: TGTGCCAGCAGCCCACGTTCACTAGCGGGAGACCGTGAGCAGTTCTTC.

This sequence joins TRBV27 and TRBJ2-1; the match to TRBD2 covers 11 bases. Germline V gene sequence: CDR1 MNHEY, CDR2 SMNVEV (reference sequence). After removal of 5 bases from V and 8 bases from J, the junction contained 11 bases not matched to a gene. This CDR3 is 16 amino acids long. CDR3 sequence: CASSLSASGRMDEQFF. The CDR3, as DNA: TGTGCCAGCAGTCTCTCCGCTAGCGGGAGGATGGATGAGCAGTTCTTC.

This rearrangement joins TRBV28 to TRBJ1-2, with D perhaps matching TRBD1 (5 bases). The CDR3 is 14 amino acids. Germline CDR1 reads MDHEN; CDR2 reads SYDVKM. V was clipped by 5 bases and J by 4 bases, with 14 bases between them. The CDR3 region is CASSPSGRSYGYTF. In nucleotides, the CDR3 is TGTGCCAGCAGTCCTTCGGGACGAAGCTATGGCTACACCTTC.

The CDR3 sequence: CASTEGLEQFF. The CDR3 DNA sequence: TGCGCCAGCACCGAGGGGCTTGAGCAGTTCTTC. J is TRBJ2-1 and V is TRBV5-1; the D gene could be TRBD1 or TRBD2 (5 bases each). Trimming removed 6 bases at V and 9 bases at J, with 10 bases between. The CDR3 loop spans 11 amino acids. Germline V gene data show CDR1 as SGHRS and CDR2 as YFSETQ.

V usage is TRBV28 and J usage is TRBJ2-7, with 9 bases lining up with TRBD1. The V segment lost 6 bases and the J segment 9 bases; nucleotides outside the gene matches: 15. Germline V gene data show CDR1 as MDHEN and CDR2 as SYDVKM. This CDR3 is 15 amino acids long. This CDR3 is CASRPTGQGHFWQYF. The CDR3 region has the DNA TGTGCCAGCAGGCCAACCGGACAGGGGCACTTCTGGCAGTACTTC.

The chain employs TRBV18 and TRBJ2-7; TRBD1 aligns across 8 bases. Germline V gives CDR1 KGHSH, CDR2 LQKENI. The CDR3 sequence is 16 residues long. V shed 0 bases, J shed 6 bases, and the junction held 10 bases outside the gene matches. This chain's CDR3 is CASSPPGTGRVFEQYF. The CDR3 nucleotides are TGTGCCAGCTCACCACCTGGGACAGGACGGGTGTTCGAGCAGTACTTC.

This sequence joins TRBV28 and TRBJ2-5, with D perhaps TRBD2 (5 bases). Trimming shortened V by 6 bases and J by 7 bases, and 12 bases separated the two germline ends. CDR3 length equals 12 residues. Germline lookup yields CDR1 MDHEN and CDR2 SYDVKM. CDR3 DNA sequence: TGTGCCAGCAGCTTCGGGCTAGCGACCCAGTACTTC. This translates into CASSFGLATQYF. Looking up the rest from reference TRBV28 and TRBJ2-5 gives the full variable domain: DVKVTQSSRYLVKRTGEKVFLECVQDMDHENMFWYRQDPGLGLRLIYFSYDVKMKEKGDIPEGYSVSREKKERFSLILESASTNQTSMYLCASSFGLATQYFGPGTRLLVL.